In its sample, the clone carrying this TCR beta chain was seen a few times. The junction does not match germline at one end; this may be a read error. The CDR3 is 19 residues long. Looked up from germline, CDR1 is SGHVS and CDR2 is FQNEAQ. The source of the sample is a study of blood T cells in healthy people across ages. Using a J-beta primer mix together with a sample-barcoded 5' primer, a second PCR was run for roughly 6 to 11 cycles. Each CDR3 protein gets one entry after TCRdb re-called the 5' RACE reads with MiXCR. The table has 1 million or so distinct CDR3 sequences, around 27% seen once. This sample was also put to use in a study of T cells of mothers and their children.

The sequenced sample was blood. The TCR originated in a girl aged 2 to 9 in good health. This chain uses TRBV7-8 with TRBJ2-7; 11 positions match TRBD2. Here the CDR3 DNA reads TGTGCCAGCAGCTTATCCACCTTGGCTCCGACTAGCGGGGAAGAGACCCAGTACTTT. Amino acid sequence: CASSLSTLAPTSGEETQYF.